This T cell receptor (beta chain) emerged from a study of T-cell reconstitution after alpha-beta-depleted transplantation in children (dated by TCRdb to 2016 to 2017). With respect to the entire study: T-cell immune reconstitution after TCRalphabeta/CD19-depleted allogeneic hematopoietic cell transplantation in children was quantitatively tracked in the study by means of TCR repertoire profiling. General study outcomes and caveats: The high TCRbeta diversity at day 60 in some patients was ascribed to recipient T cells and intrathymic progenitors that had survived conditioning. Over subsequent months, a decline in hyperexpanded clone frequencies was noted, and after one year, T-cell counts and TCRbeta diversity were mostly ascribed to newly produced T cells. The apparently early recovery of alphabetaT-cell counts about two months after transplant reportedly depended on only several hundred rapidly expanded clones that came from non-depleted graft cells.

Sample treatment or condition, as interpreted from the label and publication: allogeneic hematopoietic cell transplantation with graft depleted of TCRalphabeta T cells and CD19 B cells. The transplant recipients were children given TCRalphabeta/CD19-depleted allogeneic hematopoietic cell grafts. To prepare the library, PCR was applied. Data came from an Illumina HiSeq 2500. TCR library preparation used molecular barcoding, with unique molecular identifiers applied to normalize quantification of the TCRbeta repertoire. TCRdb ran its own pipeline on the public reads, namely fastp trimming at Q25 and MiXCR clone calling, and kept in-frame beta chains. Rows are combined by CDR3 protein, so each entry shows the most common genes and DNA. The sample has about 440,000 distinct CDR3 sequences on record, approximately 41% of them singletons. The ten largest clones represent about 30% of the sample. The germline V gene gives CDR1 as SGHRS and CDR2 as YFSETQ. Its CDR3 holds 14 amino acids, cysteine through phenylalanine. The sequence is cut down to CDR3 DNA, 42 bases in frame from base 1. V lost 3 bases and J lost 3 bases; the stretch between them is 9 bases long.

A few counts support this clonotype. Its antigen target is currently unknown. No base qualities exist here, and no much larger clone lies one base off it. The sample was PBMCs, taken before TCRalphabeta/CD19-depleted stem cell transplant. The clonotype was recovered from a girl aged 2 to 10 with aplastic anemia, due to receive a stem cell transplant. The chain uses TRBV5-1 and TRBJ2-2, with no reliable assignment of the D segment. The CDR3 amino acid sequence is: CASSSDGDTGELFF. The sequence in DNA is TGCGCCAGCAGCTCTGACGGAGACACCGGGGAGCTGTTTTTT. Here the CDR3 is joined to the reference TRBV5-1 and TRBJ2-2 genes, and the full variable domain is: KAGVTQTPRYLIKTRGQQVTLSCSPISGHRSVSWYQQTPGQGLQFLFEYFSETQRNKGNFPGRFSGRQFSNSRSEMNVSTLELGDSALYLCASSSDGDTGELFFGEGSRLTVL.